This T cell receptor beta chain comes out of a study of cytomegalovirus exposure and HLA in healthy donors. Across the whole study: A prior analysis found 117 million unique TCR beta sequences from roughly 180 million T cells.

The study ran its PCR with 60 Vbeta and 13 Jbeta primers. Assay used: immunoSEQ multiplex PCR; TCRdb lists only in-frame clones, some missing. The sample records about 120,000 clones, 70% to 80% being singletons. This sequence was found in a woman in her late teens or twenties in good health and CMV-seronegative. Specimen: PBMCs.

The CDR3, as DNA: TGTGCCAGTAGTATAGGGACAGGAGCGTGGCAGCCCCAGCATTTT. Its translation is CASSIGTGAWQPQHF. The chain has TRBV19 and TRBJ1-5; 7 positions match TRBD1. Germline lookup yields CDR1 LNHDA and CDR2 SQIVND (reference sequence). The CDR3 runs to 15 residues. Trimming at V came to 1 base and at J to 7 bases, leaving 7 bases not matched to a gene. Supplemented by reference TRBV19 and TRBJ1-5, the full variable domain reads DGGITQSPKYLFRKEGQNVTLSCEQNLNHDAMYWYRQDPGQGLRLIYYSQIVNDFQKGDIAEGYSVSREKKESFPLTVTSAQKNPTAFYLCASSIGTGAWQPQHFGDGTRLSIL.